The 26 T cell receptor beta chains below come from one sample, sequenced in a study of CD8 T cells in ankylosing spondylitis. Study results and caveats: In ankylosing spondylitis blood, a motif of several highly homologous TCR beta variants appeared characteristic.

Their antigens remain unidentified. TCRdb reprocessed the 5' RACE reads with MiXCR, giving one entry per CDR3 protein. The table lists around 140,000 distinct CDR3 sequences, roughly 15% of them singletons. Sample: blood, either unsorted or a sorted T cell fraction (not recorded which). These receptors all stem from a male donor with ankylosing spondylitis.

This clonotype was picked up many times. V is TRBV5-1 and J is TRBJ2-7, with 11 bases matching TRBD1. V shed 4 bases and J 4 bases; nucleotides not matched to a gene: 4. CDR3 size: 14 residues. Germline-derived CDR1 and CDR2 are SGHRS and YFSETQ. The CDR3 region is CASSQDRGPYEQYF. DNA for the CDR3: TGCGCCAGCAGCCAGGACAGGGGGCCATACGAGCAGTACTTC.

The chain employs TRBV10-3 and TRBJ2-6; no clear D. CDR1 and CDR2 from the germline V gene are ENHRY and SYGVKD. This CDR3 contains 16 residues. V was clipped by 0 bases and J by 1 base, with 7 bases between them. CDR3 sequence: CAISESAISGANVLTF. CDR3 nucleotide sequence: TGTGCCATCAGTGAGTCGGCCATATCTGGGGCCAACGTCCTGACTTTC.

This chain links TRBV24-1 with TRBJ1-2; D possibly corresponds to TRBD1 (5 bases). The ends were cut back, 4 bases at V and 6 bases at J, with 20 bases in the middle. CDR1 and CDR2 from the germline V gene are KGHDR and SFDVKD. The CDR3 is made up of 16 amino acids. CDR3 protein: CATSEPDSGPGDGYTF. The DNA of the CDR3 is TGTGCCACCAGTGAGCCAGACAGTGGGCCGGGAGATGGCTACACCTTC.

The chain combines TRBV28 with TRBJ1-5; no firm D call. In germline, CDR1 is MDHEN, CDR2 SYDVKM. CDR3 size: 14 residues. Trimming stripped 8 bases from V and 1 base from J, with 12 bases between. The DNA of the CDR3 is TGTGCCAGCGTTACATTCCCCAGCAATCAGCCCCAGCATTTT. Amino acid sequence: CASVTFPSNQPQHF. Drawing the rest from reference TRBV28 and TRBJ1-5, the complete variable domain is DVKVTQSSRYLVKRTGEKVFLECVQDMDHENMFWYRQDPGLGLRLIYFSYDVKMKEKGDIPEGYSVSREKKERFSLILESASTNQTSMYLCASVTFPSNQPQHFGDGTRLSIL.

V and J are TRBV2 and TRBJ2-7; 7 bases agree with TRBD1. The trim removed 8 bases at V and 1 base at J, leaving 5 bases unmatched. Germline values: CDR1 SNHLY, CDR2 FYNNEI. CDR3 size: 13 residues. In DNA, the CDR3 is TGTGCCAGCTCCACGGGACAGTCCTACGAGCAGTACTTC. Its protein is CASSTGQSYEQYF.

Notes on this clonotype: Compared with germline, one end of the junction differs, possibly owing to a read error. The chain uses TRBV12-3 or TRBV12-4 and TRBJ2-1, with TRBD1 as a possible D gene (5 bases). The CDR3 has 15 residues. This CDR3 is CASSLDSPRFNEQFF. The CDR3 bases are TGTGCCAGCAGCTTAGACAGCCCCCGGTTCAATGAGCAGTTCTTC.

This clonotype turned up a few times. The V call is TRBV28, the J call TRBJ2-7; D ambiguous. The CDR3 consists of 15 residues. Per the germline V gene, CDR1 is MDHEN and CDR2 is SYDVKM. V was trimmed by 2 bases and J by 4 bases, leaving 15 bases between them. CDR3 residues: CASSLRAQIPYEQYF. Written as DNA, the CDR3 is TGTGCCAGCAGTTTACGGGCCCAGATACCATACGAGCAGTACTTC.

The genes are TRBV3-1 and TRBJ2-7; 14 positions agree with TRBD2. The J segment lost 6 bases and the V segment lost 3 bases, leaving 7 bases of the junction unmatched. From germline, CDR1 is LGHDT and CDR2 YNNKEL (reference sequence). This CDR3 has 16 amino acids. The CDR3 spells CASSHRLAGGPPEQYF. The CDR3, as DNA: TGTGCCAGCAGCCACCGACTAGCGGGAGGGCCGCCCGAGCAGTACTTC.

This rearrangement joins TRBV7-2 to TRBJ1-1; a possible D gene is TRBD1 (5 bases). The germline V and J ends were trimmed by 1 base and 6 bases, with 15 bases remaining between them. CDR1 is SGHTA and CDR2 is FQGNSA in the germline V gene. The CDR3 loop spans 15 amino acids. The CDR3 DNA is TGTGCCAGCAGCTTAGGAGTCTCAGGGAGGTCTGAAGCTTTCTTT. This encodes CASSLGVSGRSEAFF.

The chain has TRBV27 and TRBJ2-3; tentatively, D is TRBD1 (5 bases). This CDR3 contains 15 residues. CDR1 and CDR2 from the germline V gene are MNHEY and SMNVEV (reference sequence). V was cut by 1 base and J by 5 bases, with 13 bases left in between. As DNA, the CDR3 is TGTGCCAGCAGTTTATTCCCAGGGATGCGAGATACGCAGTATTTT. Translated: CASSLFPGMRDTQYF.

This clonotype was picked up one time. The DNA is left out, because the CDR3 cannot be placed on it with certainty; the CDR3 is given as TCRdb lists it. This CDR3 reads CASSVGREQLMKNCFF. The chain couples TRBV9 to TRBJ1-4. Inclusive of both ends, the CDR3 amounts to 16 amino acids. Germline V gene sequence: CDR1 SGDLS, CDR2 YYNGEE.

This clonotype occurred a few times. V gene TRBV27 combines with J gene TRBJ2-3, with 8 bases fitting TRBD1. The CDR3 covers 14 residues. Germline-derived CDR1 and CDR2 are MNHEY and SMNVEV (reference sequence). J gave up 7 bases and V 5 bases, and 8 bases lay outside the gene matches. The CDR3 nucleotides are TGTGCCAGCAGTCTACCGGACAGGGCAAATACGCAGTATTTT. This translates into CASSLPDRANTQYF.

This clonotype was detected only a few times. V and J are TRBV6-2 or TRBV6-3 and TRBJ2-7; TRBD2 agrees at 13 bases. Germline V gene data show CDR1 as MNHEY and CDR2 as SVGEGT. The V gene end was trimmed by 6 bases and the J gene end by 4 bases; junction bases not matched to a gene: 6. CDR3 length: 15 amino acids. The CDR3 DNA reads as TGTGCCAGCAGAGGACTAGCGGGAGACCGGTACGAGCAGTACTTC. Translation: CASRGLAGDRYEQYF.

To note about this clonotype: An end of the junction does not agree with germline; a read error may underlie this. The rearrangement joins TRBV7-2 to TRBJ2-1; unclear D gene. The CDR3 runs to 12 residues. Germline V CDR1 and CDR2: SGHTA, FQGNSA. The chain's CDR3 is CASSFPGNEQFF. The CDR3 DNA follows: TGTGCCAGTAGCTTCCCCGGCAATGAGCAGTTCTTC.

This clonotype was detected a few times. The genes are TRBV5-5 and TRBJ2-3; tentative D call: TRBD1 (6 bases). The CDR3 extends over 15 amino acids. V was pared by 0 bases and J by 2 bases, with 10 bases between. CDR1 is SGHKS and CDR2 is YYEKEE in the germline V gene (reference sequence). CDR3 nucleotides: TGTGCCAGCAGCTTGGAGACAGGACCCACAGATACGCAGTATTTT. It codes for CASSLETGPTDTQYF.

CDR3 region: CASSMWGNEQFF. CDR3 bases: TGTGCCAGTAGTATGTGGGGCAATGAGCAGTTCTTC. The gene calls are TRBV19 and TRBJ2-1; unclear D gene. The length of the CDR3 is 12 residues. In germline, CDR1 is LNHDA, CDR2 SQIVND (reference sequence). Trimming removed 3 bases from V and 6 bases from J, with 6 bases in between.

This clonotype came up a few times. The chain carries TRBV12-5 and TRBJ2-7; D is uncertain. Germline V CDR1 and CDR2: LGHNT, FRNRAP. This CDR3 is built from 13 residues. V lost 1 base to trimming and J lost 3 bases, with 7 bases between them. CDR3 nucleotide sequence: TGTGCTAGTGGTTTGGAACGGAACTACGAGCAGTACTTC. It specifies CASGLERNYEQYF. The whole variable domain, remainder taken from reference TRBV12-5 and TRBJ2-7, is DARVTQTPRHKVTEMGQEVTMRCQPILGHNTVFWYRQTMMQGLELLAYFRNRAPLDDSGMPKDRFSAEMPDATLATLKIQPSEPRDSAVYFCASGLERNYEQYFGPGTRLTVT.

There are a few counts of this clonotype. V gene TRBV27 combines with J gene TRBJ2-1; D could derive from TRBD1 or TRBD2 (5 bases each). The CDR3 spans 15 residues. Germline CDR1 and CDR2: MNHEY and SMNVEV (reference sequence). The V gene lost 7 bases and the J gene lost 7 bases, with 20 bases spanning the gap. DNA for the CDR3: TGTGCCAGCATATCCGGGACCCCAAATAATAATGAGCAGTTCTTC. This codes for CASISGTPNNNEQFF.

The CDR3 loop is CASSPDRGGNYGYTF. In DNA, the CDR3 is TGTGCCAGCTCACCGGACAGGGGGGGAAACTATGGCTACACCTTC. V and J are TRBV18 and TRBJ1-2, with 10 bases that match TRBD1. Germline V CDR1 and CDR2: KGHSH, LQKENI. V trimming: 3 bases; J trimming: 2 bases; junction bases outside the gene matches: 3. The CDR3 contains 15 residues.

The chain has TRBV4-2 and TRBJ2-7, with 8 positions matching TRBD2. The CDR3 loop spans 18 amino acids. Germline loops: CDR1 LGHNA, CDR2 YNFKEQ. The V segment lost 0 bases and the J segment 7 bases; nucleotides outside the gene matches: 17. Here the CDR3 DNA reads TGTGCCAGCAGCCAAGATCCAGCGGGAGCCCTGGGCCTTGAAGAGCAGTACTTC. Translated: CASSQDPAGALGLEEQYF.

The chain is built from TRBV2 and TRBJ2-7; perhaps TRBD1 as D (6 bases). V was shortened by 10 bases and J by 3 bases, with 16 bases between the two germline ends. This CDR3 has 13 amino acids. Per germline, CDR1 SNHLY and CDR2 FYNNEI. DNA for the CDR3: TGTGCCACCGCAGGGGCGCTAGGCTACGAGCAGTACTTC. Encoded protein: CATAGALGYEQYF.

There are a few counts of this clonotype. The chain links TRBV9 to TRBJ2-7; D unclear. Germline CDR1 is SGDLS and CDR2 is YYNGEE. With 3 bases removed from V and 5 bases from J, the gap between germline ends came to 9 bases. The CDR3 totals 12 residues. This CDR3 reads CASSGGMDEQYF. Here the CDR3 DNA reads TGTGCCAGCAGCGGAGGAATGGACGAGCAGTACTTC.

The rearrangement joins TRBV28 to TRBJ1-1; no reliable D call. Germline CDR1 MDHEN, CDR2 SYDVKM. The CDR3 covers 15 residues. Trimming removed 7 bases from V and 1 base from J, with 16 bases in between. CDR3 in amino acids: CASTLGNIRNTEAFF. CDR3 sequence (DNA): TGTGCCAGCACCCTGGGGAACATAAGGAACACTGAAGCTTTCTTT.

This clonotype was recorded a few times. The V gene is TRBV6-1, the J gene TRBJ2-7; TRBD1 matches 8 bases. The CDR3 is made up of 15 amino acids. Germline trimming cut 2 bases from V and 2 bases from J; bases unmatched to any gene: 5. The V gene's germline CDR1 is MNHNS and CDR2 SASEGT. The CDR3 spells CASSEPWTGPYEQYF. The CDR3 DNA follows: TGTGCCAGCAGTGAACCCTGGACAGGGCCCTACGAGCAGTACTTC.

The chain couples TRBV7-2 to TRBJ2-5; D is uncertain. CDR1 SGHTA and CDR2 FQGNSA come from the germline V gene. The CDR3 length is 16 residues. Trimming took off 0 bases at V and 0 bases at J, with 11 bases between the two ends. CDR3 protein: CASSLALIIYQETQYF. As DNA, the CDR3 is TGTGCCAGCAGCTTAGCGCTAATAATATACCAAGAGACCCAGTACTTC.

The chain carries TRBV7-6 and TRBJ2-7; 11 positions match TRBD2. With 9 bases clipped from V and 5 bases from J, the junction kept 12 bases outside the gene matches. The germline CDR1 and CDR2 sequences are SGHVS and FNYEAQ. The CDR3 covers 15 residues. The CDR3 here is CARQNTSGSIDEQYF. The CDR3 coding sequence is TGTGCCAGGCAAAATACTAGCGGGAGTATTGACGAGCAGTACTTC.